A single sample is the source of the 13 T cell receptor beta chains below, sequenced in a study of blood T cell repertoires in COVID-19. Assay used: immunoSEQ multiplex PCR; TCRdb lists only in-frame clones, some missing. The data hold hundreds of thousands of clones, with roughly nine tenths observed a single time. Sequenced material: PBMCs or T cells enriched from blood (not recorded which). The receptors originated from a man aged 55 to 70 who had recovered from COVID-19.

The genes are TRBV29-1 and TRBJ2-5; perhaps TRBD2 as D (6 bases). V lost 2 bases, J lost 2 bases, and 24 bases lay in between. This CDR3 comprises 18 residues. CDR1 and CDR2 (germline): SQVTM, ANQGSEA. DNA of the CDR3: TGCAGCGTTGAAAGTGCGGAGATTAAACGGGACTCACAAGAGACCCAGTACTTC. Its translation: CSVESAEIKRDSQETQYF. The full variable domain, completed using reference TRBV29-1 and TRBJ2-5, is SAVISQKPSRDICQRGTSLTIQCQVDSQVTMMFWYRQQPGQSLTLIATANQGSEATYESGFVIDKFPISRPNLTFSTLTVSNMSPEDSSIYLCSVESAEIKRDSQETQYFGPGTRLLVL.

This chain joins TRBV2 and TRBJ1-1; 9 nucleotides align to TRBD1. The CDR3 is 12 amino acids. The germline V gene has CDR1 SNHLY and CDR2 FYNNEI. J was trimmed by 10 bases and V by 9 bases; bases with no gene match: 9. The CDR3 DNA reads TGTGCCAGTCTACCCGGGACAGGGTCAGCTTTCTTT. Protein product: CASLPGTGSAFF. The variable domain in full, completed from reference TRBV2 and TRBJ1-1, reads EPEVTQTPSHQVTQMGQEVILRCVPISNHLYFYWYRQILGQKVEFLVSFYNNEISEKSEIFDDQFSVERPDGSNFTLKIRSTKLEDSAMYFCASLPGTGSAFFGQGTRLTVV.

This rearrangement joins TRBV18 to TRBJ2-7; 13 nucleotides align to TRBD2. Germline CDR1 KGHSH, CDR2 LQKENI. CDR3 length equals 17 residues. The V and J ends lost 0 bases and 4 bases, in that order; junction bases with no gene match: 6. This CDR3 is CASSPPQGTSGEYEQYF. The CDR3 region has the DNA TGTGCCAGCTCACCACCTCAGGGGACTAGCGGGGAGTACGAGCAGTACTTC.

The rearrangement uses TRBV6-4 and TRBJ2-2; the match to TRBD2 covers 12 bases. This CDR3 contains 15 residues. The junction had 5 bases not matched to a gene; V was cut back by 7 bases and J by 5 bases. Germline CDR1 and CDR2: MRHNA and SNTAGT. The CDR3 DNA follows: TGTGCCAGCAAACGGACTAGCGGGGTTACCGGGGAGCTGTTTTTT. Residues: CASKRTSGVTGELFF.

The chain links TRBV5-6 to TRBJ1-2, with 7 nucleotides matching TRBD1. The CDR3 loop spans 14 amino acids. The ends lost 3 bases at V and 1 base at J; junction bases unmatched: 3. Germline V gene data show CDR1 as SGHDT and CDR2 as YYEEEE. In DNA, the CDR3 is TGTGCCAGCAGCTGGACAGGCGATAACTATGGCTACACCTTC. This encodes CASSWTGDNYGYTF.

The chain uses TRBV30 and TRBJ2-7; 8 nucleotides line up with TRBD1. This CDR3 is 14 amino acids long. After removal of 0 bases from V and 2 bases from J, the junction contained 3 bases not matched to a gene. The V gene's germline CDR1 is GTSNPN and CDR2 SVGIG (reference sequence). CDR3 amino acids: CAWSVGQGAYEQYF. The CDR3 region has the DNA TGTGCCTGGAGTGTTGGACAGGGAGCCTACGAGCAGTACTTC.

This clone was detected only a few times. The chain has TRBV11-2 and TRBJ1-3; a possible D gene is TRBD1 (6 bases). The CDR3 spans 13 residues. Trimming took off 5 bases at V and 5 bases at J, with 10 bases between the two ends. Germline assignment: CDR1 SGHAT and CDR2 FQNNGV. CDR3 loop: CASSEDRRNTIYF. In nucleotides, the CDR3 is TGTGCCAGCAGCGAAGACAGGCGAAACACCATATATTTT.

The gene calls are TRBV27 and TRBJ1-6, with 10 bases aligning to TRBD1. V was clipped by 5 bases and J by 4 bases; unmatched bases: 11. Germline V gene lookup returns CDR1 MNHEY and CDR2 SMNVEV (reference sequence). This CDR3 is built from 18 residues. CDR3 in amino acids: CASSMFPGTGDYNSPLHF. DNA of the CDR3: TGTGCCAGCAGTATGTTCCCGGGGACAGGGGATTATAATTCACCCCTCCACTTT.

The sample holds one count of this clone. The CDR3 DNA sequence: TGTGCCAGCTATCCCTCGGGACAGGGCGGAGGCTACACCTTC. Translated, it gives CASYPSGQGGGYTF. The chain joins TRBV27 to TRBJ1-2; TRBD1 matches 9 bases. The CDR3 is made up of 14 amino acids. Germline CDR1 and CDR2: MNHEY and SMNVEV (reference sequence). Trimming took 8 bases from V and 8 from J; bases not matched to a gene: 12.

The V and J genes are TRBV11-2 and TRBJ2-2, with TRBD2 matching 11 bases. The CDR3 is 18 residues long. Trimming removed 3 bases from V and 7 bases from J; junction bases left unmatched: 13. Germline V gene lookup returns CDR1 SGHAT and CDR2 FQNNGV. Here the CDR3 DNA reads TGTGCCAGCAGCTTGGTCCTAGCGGGGGGTCCCTTTAGCGGGGAGCTGTTTTTT. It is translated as CASSLVLAGGPFSGELFF.

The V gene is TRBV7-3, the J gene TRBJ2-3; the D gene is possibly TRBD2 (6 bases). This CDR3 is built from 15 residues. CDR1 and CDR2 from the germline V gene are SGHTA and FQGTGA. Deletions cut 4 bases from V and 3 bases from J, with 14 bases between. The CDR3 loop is CASSSTRVGTDTQYF. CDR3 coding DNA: TGTGCCAGCAGCTCGACTAGAGTAGGGACAGATACGCAGTATTTT.

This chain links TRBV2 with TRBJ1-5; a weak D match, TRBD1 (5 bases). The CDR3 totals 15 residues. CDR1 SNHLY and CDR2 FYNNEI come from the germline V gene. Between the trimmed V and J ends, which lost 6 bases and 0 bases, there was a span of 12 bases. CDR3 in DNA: TGTGCCAGCAGGGAGACAGACTTTAGCAATCAGCCCCAGCATTTT. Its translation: CASRETDFSNQPQHF.

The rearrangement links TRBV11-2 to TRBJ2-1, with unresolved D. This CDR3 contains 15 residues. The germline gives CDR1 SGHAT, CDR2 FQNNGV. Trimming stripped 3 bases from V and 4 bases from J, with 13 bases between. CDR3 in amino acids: CASSFRYREYNEQFF. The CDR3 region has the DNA TGTGCCAGCAGCTTTAGGTACAGAGAATACAATGAGCAGTTCTTC.